This note documents a single TCR beta chain sequence. Its antigen is undetermined. The germline gives CDR1 DFQATT, CDR2 SNEGSKA (reference sequence). This CDR3 region has 14 residues. Trimming cost V 3 bases and J 4 bases; bases outside gene matches: 7. The sample belongs to a study of T cell responses to AZD1222 COVID-19 vaccine. Measured with immunoSEQ multiplex PCR; TCRdb has only the in-frame clones, and not every one. The data contain fewer than 120,000 clones, approximately 94% of them seen just once; the ten biggest clones take up about 3.1%. Study outcomes and limitations: Vaccine-associated CD4 TCRs ranged over spike, dominating at 160-218 and 743-854. Nearly half of unique spike-specific TCRs reportedly avoided B.1.351 and B.1.1.7 mutated regions. The donor cohort was predominantly white British with a female majority, and clonal diversity may have been underestimated.

The chain links TRBV20-1 to TRBJ1-2, with TRBD1 matching over 8 bases. The TCR was taken from an adult who received the AZD1222 COVID-19 vaccine. The material sequenced was peripheral blood, taken 28 days after the second AZD1222 dose. CDR3 bases: TGCAGTGCTAGTGGTGGGCAGGGGGCCTATGGCTACACCTTC. It translates to CSASGGQGAYGYTF.